A selection of T cell receptor beta chains follows, all from one sample in a study of blood T cells in healthy people across ages. Using its own MiXCR run on the 5' RACE reads, TCRdb lists one record per CDR3 protein. The table shows about 1.4 million distinct CDR3 sequences, with approximately 63% occurring only once. Sequencing used blood. Every receptor here comes from a man younger than 35 in good health. CDR3s include the opening cysteine and the closing phenylalanine or tryptophan. Each record gives: CDR3 protein, CDR3 DNA, clone size, J gene, V gene, D gene. A D gene is named only where the DNA matches it firmly. Part of the rows lack a size; the others show once, few, many or a class for expanded clones.

cdr3_aa: CASSQEIVSGANVLTF; cdr3_nt: TGCGCCAGCAGCCAAGAAATTGTCTCTGGGGCCAACGTCCTGACTTTC; clone_size: .; j_call: TRBJ2-6; v_call: TRBV4-1; d_call: .
cdr3_aa: CSVERGVGYEQYF; cdr3_nt: TGCAGCGTTGAGAGAGGGGTTGGTTACGAGCAGTACTTC; clone_size: .; j_call: TRBJ2-7; v_call: TRBV29-1; d_call: .
cdr3_aa: CSANRGPRLNTEAFF; cdr3_nt: TGCAGTGCGAACAGGGGCCCTCGTTTGAACACTGAAGCTTTCTTT; clone_size: once; j_call: TRBJ1-1; v_call: TRBV20-1; d_call: TRBD1
cdr3_aa: CASSPGTSGSNEQFF; cdr3_nt: TGTGCCAGCAGTCCCGGGACTAGCGGGAGTAATGAGCAGTTCTTC; clone_size: many; j_call: TRBJ2-1; v_call: TRBV6-5; d_call: TRBD2
cdr3_aa: CASSIITGNEQFF; cdr3_nt: TGTGCCAGCAGCATAATAACGGGCAATGAGCAGTTCTTC; clone_size: few; j_call: TRBJ2-1; v_call: TRBV7-2; d_call: .
cdr3_aa: CASSLLGSYHIQYF; cdr3_nt: TGTGCCAGCAGTTTATTGGGATCATATCACATTCAGTACTTC; clone_size: .; j_call: TRBJ2-4; v_call: TRBV28; d_call: .
cdr3_aa: CASSDWRSSYEQYF; cdr3_nt: TGCGCCAGCAGTGATTGGCGGAGCTCCTACGAGCAGTACTTC; clone_size: few; j_call: TRBJ2-7; v_call: TRBV10-2; d_call: .
cdr3_aa: CASSVRGYSYEQYF; cdr3_nt: TGTGCCAGCAGTGTGCGTGGTTACTCCTACGAGCAGTACTTC; clone_size: .; j_call: TRBJ2-7; v_call: TRBV6-1; d_call: .
cdr3_aa: CASSQVGTGGWEQYF; cdr3_nt: TGCGCCAGCAGCCAAGTTGGGACTGGCGGATGGGAGCAGTACTTC; clone_size: .; j_call: TRBJ2-5; v_call: TRBV4-1; d_call: .
cdr3_aa: CASSSLGGGAEAFF; cdr3_nt: TGTGCCAGCAGCTCCCTAGGGGGAGGGGCTGAAGCTTTCTTT; clone_size: .; j_call: TRBJ1-1; v_call: TRBV7-8; d_call: .
cdr3_aa: CASSLEAGDSETQYF; cdr3_nt: TGCGCCAGCAGCTTGGAAGCGGGAGATAGTGAGACCCAGTACTTC; clone_size: once; j_call: TRBJ2-5; v_call: TRBV5-1; d_call: TRBD2
cdr3_aa: CASSYSSDHQETQYF; cdr3_nt: TGTGCCAGCAGTTACTCATCCGATCACCAAGAGACCCAGTACTTC; clone_size: few; j_call: TRBJ2-5; v_call: TRBV6-5; d_call: .
cdr3_aa: CASKSRGETQYF; cdr3_nt: TGTGCCAGCAAGAGTCGCGGGGAGACCCAGTACTTC; clone_size: .; j_call: TRBJ2-5; v_call: TRBV2; d_call: .
cdr3_aa: CASSWEHKRETQYF; cdr3_nt: TGTGCCAGCAGTTGGGAGCACAAAAGGGAGACCCAGTACTTC; clone_size: .; j_call: TRBJ2-5; v_call: TRBV28; d_call: .
cdr3_aa: CSATGTSGGQNNEQFF; cdr3_nt: TGCAGTGCTACCGGGACTAGCGGGGGCCAGAACAATGAGCAGTTCTTC; clone_size: .; j_call: TRBJ2-1; v_call: TRBV20-1; d_call: TRBD2
cdr3_aa: CSARDPEWTSGSVWTQYF; cdr3_nt: TGCAGTGCTAGAGATCCGGAGTGGACTAGCGGGAGTGTCTGGACGCAGTATTTT; clone_size: .; j_call: TRBJ2-3; v_call: TRBV20-1; d_call: TRBD2
cdr3_aa: CASSVVSQTDTQYF; cdr3_nt: TGTGCCAGCAGCGTAGTCTCGCAAACAGATACGCAGTATTTT; clone_size: .; j_call: TRBJ2-3; v_call: TRBV9; d_call: .
cdr3_aa: CASSQESDGFLYGYTF; cdr3_nt: TGTGCCAGCAGCCAAGAGTCGGACGGCTTTTTATATGGCTACACCTTC; clone_size: .; j_call: TRBJ1-2; v_call: TRBV4-2; d_call: .
cdr3_aa: CASSLVEGMFTEAFF; cdr3_nt: TGTGCCAGCAGCTTGGTGGAGGGAATGTTCACTGAAGCTTTCTTT; clone_size: .; j_call: TRBJ1-1; v_call: TRBV5-5; d_call: .
cdr3_aa: CSAGWTSGNYEQYF; cdr3_nt: TGCAGTGCTGGTTGGACTAGCGGTAACTACGAGCAGTACTTC; clone_size: .; j_call: TRBJ2-7; v_call: TRBV20-1; d_call: TRBD2
cdr3_aa: CASSQDLDVYGYTF; cdr3_nt: TGTGCCAGCAGCCAAGATTTAGACGTCTATGGCTACACCTTC; clone_size: few; j_call: TRBJ1-2; v_call: TRBV3-1; d_call: .
cdr3_aa: CAAKPGQGNYGYTF; cdr3_nt: TGTGCCGCCAAACCCGGACAGGGTAACTATGGCTACACCTTC; clone_size: .; j_call: TRBJ1-2; v_call: TRBV15; d_call: TRBD1
cdr3_aa: CASRPASSGANVLTF; cdr3_nt: TGCGCCAGCAGGCCCGCTTCGTCTGGGGCCAACGTCCTGACTTTC; clone_size: few; j_call: TRBJ2-6; v_call: TRBV4-1; d_call: .
cdr3_aa: CASSTSGGTYNEQFF; cdr3_nt: TGTGCCAGCAGTACTAGCGGGGGGACCTACAATGAGCAGTTCTTC; clone_size: .; j_call: TRBJ2-1; v_call: TRBV6-1; d_call: TRBD2
cdr3_aa: CASSSGLGGKTQYF; cdr3_nt: TGTGCCAGCAGTTCCGGACTGGGGGGAAAGACCCAGTACTTC; clone_size: few; j_call: TRBJ2-5; v_call: TRBV6-2/TRBV6-3; d_call: .
cdr3_aa: CASSQVRRTGRNEQYF; cdr3_nt: TGTGCCAGCAGCCAGGTGCGAAGGACAGGGCGCAACGAGCAGTACTTC; clone_size: few; j_call: TRBJ2-7; v_call: TRBV3-1; d_call: TRBD1
cdr3_aa: CASSLVGDRSYEQYF; cdr3_nt: TGTGCCAGCAGTTTAGTAGGAGACAGAAGCTACGAGCAGTACTTC; clone_size: .; j_call: TRBJ2-7; v_call: TRBV27; d_call: .
cdr3_aa: CANSGRLAETQYF; cdr3_nt: TGTGCCAACAGCGGCAGGCTGGCGGAGACCCAGTACTTC; clone_size: once; j_call: TRBJ2-5; v_call: TRBV7-9; d_call: .